The T cell receptor (beta chain) described here comes from a study of cytomegalovirus exposure and HLA in healthy donors. The CDR3 loop spans 14 amino acids. Trimming shortened V by 0 bases and J by 8 bases, and 14 bases separated the two germline ends. CDR1 and CDR2 (germline): SGHRS, YFSETQ. Comments on this clone: Its antigen is still unknown.

Findings of the study overall: It was confirmed in vitro that a few of the CMV-associated chains were specific for CMV antigens.

13 Jbeta primers and 60 Vbeta primers were used for the PCR. The table came from immunoSEQ multiplex PCR; TCRdb's copy has only in-frame clones and leaves some out. Of tens of thousands of clones in the sample, about 75% were seen once. The receptor was derived from a man aged 55 to 69 in good health and CMV-seropositive. This rearrangement joins TRBV5-1 to TRBJ1-1; no definite D call. Sequencing was performed on PBMCs. In DNA form, the CDR3 reads TGCGCCAGCAGCTTGGTCGCGGTGGCACCCGAAGCTTTCTTT. Translation: CASSLVAVAPEAFF.